These 6 T cell receptor beta chains were all obtained from the same sample, sequenced in a study of cytomegalovirus exposure and HLA in healthy donors. It was with 60 Vbeta and 13 Jbeta primers that the PCR ran. Method: immunoSEQ multiplex PCR; TCRdb's copy keeps in-frame clones and lacks some. This sample yields about 220,000 clones, of which roughly 80% are seen a single time; 5.5% to 7.5% belongs to the top ten. Sequencing used PBMCs. These receptors all come from a man aged 35-49 years in good health and CMV-seropositive.

This sequence joins TRBV9 and TRBJ2-5, with D perhaps TRBD2 (5 bases). This CDR3 comprises 14 residues. Trimming took off 7 bases at V and 5 bases at J, with 18 bases between the two ends. The germline CDR1 and CDR2 sequences are SGDLS and YYNGEE. CDR3 DNA: TGTGCCAGCGCTGGATCAAGCCGGGGTGAGACCCAGTACTTC. Encoded protein: CASAGSSRGETQYF.

This rearrangement joins TRBV27 to TRBJ1-4; no reliable D call. The V gene lost 7 bases and the J gene lost 7 bases, with 19 bases spanning the gap. CDR3 length: 15 amino acids. Per the germline V gene, CDR1 is MNHEY and CDR2 is SMNVEV (reference sequence). CDR3 nucleotide sequence: TGTGCCAGCACTTACACGGGCTTAGGGAGTGAAAAACTGTTTTTT. Translated, it gives CASTYTGLGSEKLFF.

The chain is built from TRBV19 and TRBJ2-1; 14 bases agree with TRBD2. Germline V gene lookup returns CDR1 LNHDA and CDR2 SQIVND (reference sequence). V lost 4 bases, J lost 7 bases, and 9 bases stayed unmatched. There are 17 residues in the CDR3. The CDR3, as DNA: TGTGCCAGTAGTACGACGACTAGCGGGAGGGTTTGGAATGAGCAGTTCTTC. Encoded protein: CASSTTTSGRVWNEQFF.

The chain couples TRBV5-1 to TRBJ2-3, with TRBD2 identical over 8 bases. The CDR3 is 12 residues long. The germline V gene has CDR1 SGHRS and CDR2 YFSETQ. The V segment lost 4 bases and the J segment 5 bases; nucleotides outside the gene matches: 0. CDR3 in amino acids: CASSREGDTQYF. DNA for the CDR3: TGCGCCAGCAGCCGGGAGGGAGATACGCAGTATTTT.

The genes are TRBV2 and TRBJ2-7; the D gene is possibly TRBD1 (5 bases). Per the germline V gene, CDR1 is SNHLY and CDR2 is FYNNEI. The CDR3 covers 14 residues. Between the trimmed V and J ends, which lost 3 bases and 1 base, there was a span of 10 bases. The CDR3 bases are TGTGCCAGCAGTGAGAGTCAGGGTTCCTACGAGCAGTACTTC. It translates to CASSESQGSYEQYF.

For the CDR3, the DNA is TGTGCCAGCAGCCTCGACAGGCTGAACACCGGGGAGCTGTTTTTT. This translates into CASSLDRLNTGELFF. The gene calls are TRBV7-8 and TRBJ2-2; a possible D gene is TRBD1 (6 bases). Germline V CDR1 and CDR2: SGHVS, FQNEAQ. V lost 5 bases to trimming and J lost 1 base, with 11 bases between them. This CDR3 spans 15 amino acids. Variable domain in full (rest from reference TRBV7-8 and TRBJ2-2): GAGVSQSPRYKVAKRGQDVALRCDPISGHVSLFWYQQALGQGPEFLTYFQNEAQLDKSGLPSDRFFAERPEGSVSTLKIQRTQQEDSAVYLCASSLDRLNTGELFFGEGSRLTVL.